This TCR beta chain came from a study of blood T cell repertoires in COVID-19. About the research overall: T cells, B-cell-depleted T cells, or PBMCs supplied cDNA or gDNA.

Authors' methods: Nucleated cell number was recorded as an estimate derived from reference gene primer amplification. Measured with immunoSEQ multiplex PCR; TCRdb has only the in-frame clones, and not every one. V, J and clone size are those of that table, while D and trimming were read from the DNA. This table holds fewer than 200,000 clones, roughly four fifths found once. The CDR3 spans 13 residues. Germline loops: CDR1 LNHDA, CDR2 SQIVND (reference sequence). Between the trimmed V and J ends, which lost 8 bases and 2 bases, there was a span of 10 bases. The specimen sequenced was peripheral blood. This sequence originates from a woman older than 75 with COVID-19, enrolled during active disease. The V gene is TRBV19, the J gene TRBJ1-5; D unclear. CDR3 sequence (DNA): TGTGCCAGTTGTTTGCAGGGCAATCAGCCCCAGCATTTT. This sequence encodes CASCLQGNQPQHF.